This T cell receptor (beta chain) emerged from a study of blood T cells in healthy people across ages. Study observations and caveats: A roughly linear age-dependent decrease characterized TCR beta diversity per million T cells.

V lost 2 bases, J lost 8 bases, and 13 bases lay in between. The length of the CDR3 is 14 residues. CDR1 is SGHAT and CDR2 is FQNNGV in the germline V gene. Aged roughly 6 to 90, donors were systemically healthy Caucasians from Russia. For the second PCR, which ran for about 7 to 12 cycles, a sample-barcoded 5' primer and a J-beta primer mix were used. Each cDNA molecule received a tag from a template-switch adaptor that had 12 random nucleotides. TCRdb used MiXCR to reprocess the 5' RACE reads, holding one entry per CDR3 protein. The data hold 850,000 to 1,000,000 distinct CDR3 sequences, with about 44% observed a single time. With respect to this clonotype: Its antigen is unknown.

The origin of this receptor is a young man in good health. V gene TRBV11-2 combines with J gene TRBJ2-1; D is perhaps TRBD2 (7 bases). The specimen was blood. In DNA form, the CDR3 reads TGTGCCAGCAGCTTACCCCCGGGGGGCGATGAGCAGTTCTTC. Its protein product is CASSLPPGGDEQFF.